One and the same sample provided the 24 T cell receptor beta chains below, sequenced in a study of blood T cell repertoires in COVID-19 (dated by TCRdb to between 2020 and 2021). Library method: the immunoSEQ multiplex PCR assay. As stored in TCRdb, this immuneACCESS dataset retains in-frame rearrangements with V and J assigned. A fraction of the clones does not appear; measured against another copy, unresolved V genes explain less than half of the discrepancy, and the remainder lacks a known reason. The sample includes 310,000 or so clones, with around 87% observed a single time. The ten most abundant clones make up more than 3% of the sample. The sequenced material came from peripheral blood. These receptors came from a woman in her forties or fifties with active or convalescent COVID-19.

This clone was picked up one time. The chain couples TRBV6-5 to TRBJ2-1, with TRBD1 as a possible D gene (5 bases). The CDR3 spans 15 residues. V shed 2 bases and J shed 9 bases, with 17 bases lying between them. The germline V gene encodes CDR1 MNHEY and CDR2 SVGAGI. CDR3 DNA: TGTGCCAGCAGTTACGGGCAGGGTGGACGGAGTGAGCAGTTCTTC. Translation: CASSYGQGGRSEQFF.

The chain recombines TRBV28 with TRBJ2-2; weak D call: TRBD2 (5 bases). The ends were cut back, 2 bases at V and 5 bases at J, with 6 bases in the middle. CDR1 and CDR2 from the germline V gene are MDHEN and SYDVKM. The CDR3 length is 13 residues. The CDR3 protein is CASSLRETGELFF. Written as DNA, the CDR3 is TGTGCCAGCAGTTTAAGGGAGACCGGGGAGCTGTTTTTT.

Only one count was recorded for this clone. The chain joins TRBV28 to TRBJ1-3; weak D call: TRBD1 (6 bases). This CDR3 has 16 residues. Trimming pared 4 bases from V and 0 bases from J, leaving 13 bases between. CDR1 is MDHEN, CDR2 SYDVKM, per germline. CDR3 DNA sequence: TGTGCCAGCAGTTCCCCTGGACAGAGCTCTGGAAACACCATATATTTT. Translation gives CASSSPGQSSGNTIYF.

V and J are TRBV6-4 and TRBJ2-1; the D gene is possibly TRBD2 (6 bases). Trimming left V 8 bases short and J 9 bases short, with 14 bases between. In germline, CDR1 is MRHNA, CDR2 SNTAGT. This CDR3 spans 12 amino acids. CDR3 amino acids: CASSLRGGEQFF. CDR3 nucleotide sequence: TGTGCCAGCTCGCTTCGGGGAGGTGAGCAGTTCTTC.

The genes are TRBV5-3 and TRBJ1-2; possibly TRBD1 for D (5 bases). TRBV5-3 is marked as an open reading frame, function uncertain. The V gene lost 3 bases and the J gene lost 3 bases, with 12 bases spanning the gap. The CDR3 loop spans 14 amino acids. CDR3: CARSSSTVYYGYTF. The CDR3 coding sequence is TGTGCCAGAAGCTCATCGACAGTATACTATGGCTACACCTTC.

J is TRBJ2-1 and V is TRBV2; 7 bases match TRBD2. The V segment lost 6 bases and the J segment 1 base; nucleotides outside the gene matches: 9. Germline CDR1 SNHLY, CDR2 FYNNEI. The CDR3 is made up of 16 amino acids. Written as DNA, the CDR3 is TGTGCCAGCAGAGGTGTAGCGGGCGGTTCCTACAATGAGCAGTTCTTC. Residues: CASRGVAGGSYNEQFF.

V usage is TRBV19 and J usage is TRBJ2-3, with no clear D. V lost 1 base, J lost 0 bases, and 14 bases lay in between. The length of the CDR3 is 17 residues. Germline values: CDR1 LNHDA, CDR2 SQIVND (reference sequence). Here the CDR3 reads CASSIGVGGTSTDTQYF. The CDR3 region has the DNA TGTGCCAGTAGTATAGGAGTCGGCGGAACTAGCACAGATACGCAGTATTTT.

The CDR3 DNA is TGTGCCAGCAGTTCAGCGGGAGGGACTTCTGGGGCCAACGTCCTGACTTTC. Its protein is CASSSAGGTSGANVLTF. The rearrangement links TRBV2 to TRBJ2-6; 10 bases are a match to TRBD2. From germline, CDR1 is SNHLY and CDR2 FYNNEI. The CDR3 contains 17 residues. V gave up 5 bases and J gave up 1 base; unmatched junction bases: 5.

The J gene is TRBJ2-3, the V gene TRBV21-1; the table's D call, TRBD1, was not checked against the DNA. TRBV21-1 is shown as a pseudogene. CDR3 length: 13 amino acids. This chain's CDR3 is CASSRQGSDTQYF. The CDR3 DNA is TGTGCCAGCAGCCGCCAGGGGAGCGATACGCAGTATTTT.

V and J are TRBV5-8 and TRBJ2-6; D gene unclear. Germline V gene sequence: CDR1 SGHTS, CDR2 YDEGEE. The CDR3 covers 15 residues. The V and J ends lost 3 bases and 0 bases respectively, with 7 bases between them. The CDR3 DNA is TGTGCCAGCAGCTACAGCCTCTCTGGGGCCAACGTCCTGACTTTC. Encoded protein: CASSYSLSGANVLTF.

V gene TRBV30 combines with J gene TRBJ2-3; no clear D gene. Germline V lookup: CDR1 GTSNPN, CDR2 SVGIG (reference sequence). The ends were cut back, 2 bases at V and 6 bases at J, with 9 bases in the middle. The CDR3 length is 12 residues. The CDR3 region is CAWSTIDDTQYF. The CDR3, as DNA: TGTGCCTGGAGTACTATCGACGATACGCAGTATTTT. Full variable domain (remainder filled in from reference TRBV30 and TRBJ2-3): SQTIHQWPATLVQPVGSPLSLECTVEGTSNPNLYWYRQAAGRGLQLLFYSVGIGQISSEVPQNLSASRPQDRQFILSSKKLLLSDSGFYLCAWSTIDDTQYFGPGTRLTVL.

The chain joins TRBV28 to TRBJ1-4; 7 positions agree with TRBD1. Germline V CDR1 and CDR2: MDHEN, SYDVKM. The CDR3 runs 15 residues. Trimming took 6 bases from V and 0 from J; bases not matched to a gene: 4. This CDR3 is CASRRQGSTNEKLFF. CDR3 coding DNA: TGTGCCAGCAGACGACAGGGTTCAACTAATGAAAAACTGTTTTTT.

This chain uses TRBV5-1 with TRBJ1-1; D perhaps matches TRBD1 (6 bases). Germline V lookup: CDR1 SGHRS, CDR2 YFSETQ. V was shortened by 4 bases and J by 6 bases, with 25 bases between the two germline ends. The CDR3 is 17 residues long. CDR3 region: CASSPLGQGMGNPEAFF. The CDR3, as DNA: TGCGCCAGCAGCCCCCTCGGGCAGGGGATGGGAAACCCTGAAGCTTTCTTT.

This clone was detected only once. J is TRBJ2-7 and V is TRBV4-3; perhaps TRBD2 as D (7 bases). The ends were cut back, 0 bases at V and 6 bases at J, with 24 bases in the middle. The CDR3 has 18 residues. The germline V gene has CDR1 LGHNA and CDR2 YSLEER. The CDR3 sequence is CASSQDVMGPARGAEQYF. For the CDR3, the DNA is TGCGCCAGCAGCCAAGATGTGATGGGCCCGGCTCGGGGGGCCGAGCAGTACTTC.

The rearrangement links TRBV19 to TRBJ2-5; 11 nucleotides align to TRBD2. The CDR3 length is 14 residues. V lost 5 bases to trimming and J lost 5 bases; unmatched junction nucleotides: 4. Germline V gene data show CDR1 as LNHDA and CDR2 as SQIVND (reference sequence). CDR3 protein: CASSDSGGAETQYF. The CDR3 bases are TGTGCCAGTAGTGATAGCGGGGGGGCGGAGACCCAGTACTTC.

The CDR3 loop is CASSLTWGPGQRNTDTQYF. The DNA of the CDR3 is TGTGCCAGCAGTTTAACTTGGGGACCGGGACAGAGAAACACAGATACGCAGTATTTT. The rearrangement links TRBV27 to TRBJ2-3, with 7 bases that match TRBD1. J gave up 2 bases and V 2 bases, and 16 bases lay outside the gene matches. Germline CDR1 MNHEY, CDR2 SMNVEV (reference sequence). CDR3 size: 19 residues.

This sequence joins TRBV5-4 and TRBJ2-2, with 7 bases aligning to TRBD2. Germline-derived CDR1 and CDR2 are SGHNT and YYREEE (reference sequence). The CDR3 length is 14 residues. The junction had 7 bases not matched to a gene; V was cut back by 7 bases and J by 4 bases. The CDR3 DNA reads TGTGCCAGCCGGGAGGTTGAGGGCACCGGGGAGCTGTTTTTT. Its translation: CASREVEGTGELFF.

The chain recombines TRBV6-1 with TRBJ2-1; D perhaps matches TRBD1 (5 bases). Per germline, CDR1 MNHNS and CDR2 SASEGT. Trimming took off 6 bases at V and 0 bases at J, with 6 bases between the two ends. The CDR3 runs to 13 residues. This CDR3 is CASRDNSYNEQFF. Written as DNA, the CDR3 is TGTGCCAGCAGGGACAACTCCTACAATGAGCAGTTCTTC.

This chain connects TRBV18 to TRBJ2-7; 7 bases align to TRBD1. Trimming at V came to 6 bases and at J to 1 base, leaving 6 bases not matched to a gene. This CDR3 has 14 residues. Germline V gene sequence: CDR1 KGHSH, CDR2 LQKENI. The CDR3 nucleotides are TGTGCCAGCTCCTATGACAGGGTTTCCTACGAGCAGTACTTC. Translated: CASSYDRVSYEQYF.

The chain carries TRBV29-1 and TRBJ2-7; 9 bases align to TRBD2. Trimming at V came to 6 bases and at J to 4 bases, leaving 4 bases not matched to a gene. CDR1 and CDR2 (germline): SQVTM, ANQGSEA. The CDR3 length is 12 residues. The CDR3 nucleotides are TGCAGCGTCCTAACTAGCGGGTACGAGCAGTACTTC. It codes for CSVLTSGYEQYF.

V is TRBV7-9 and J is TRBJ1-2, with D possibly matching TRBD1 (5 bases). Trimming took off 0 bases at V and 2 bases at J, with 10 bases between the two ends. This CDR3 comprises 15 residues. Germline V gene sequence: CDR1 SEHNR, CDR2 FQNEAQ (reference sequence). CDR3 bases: TGTGCCAGCAGCTTAGCGGTGCACAGGAACTATGGCTACACCTTC. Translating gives CASSLAVHRNYGYTF.

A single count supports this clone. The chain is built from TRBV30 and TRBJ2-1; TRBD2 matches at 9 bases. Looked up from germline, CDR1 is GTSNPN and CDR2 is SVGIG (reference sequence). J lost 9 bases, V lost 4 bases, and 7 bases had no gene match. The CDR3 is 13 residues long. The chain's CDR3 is CAWIGRLAAEQFF. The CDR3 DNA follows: TGTGCCTGGATTGGCAGACTAGCGGCTGAGCAGTTCTTC. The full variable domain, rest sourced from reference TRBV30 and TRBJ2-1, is SQTIHQWPATLVQPVGSPLSLECTVEGTSNPNLYWYRQAAGRGLQLLFYSVGIGQISSEVPQNLSASRPQDRQFILSSKKLLLSDSGFYLCAWIGRLAAEQFFGPGTRLTVL.

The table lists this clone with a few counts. CDR3 sequence reads: CASSLAQGLVTGELFF. DNA of the CDR3: TGTGCCAGCAGCTTGGCTCAGGGGCTGGTCACCGGGGAGCTGTTTTTT. J is TRBJ2-2 and V is TRBV7-9, with D perhaps TRBD1 (6 bases). CDR3 size: 16 residues. The V end was cut by 3 bases, the J end by 4 bases, with 15 bases between. CDR1 is SEHNR and CDR2 is FQNEAQ in the germline V gene (reference sequence).

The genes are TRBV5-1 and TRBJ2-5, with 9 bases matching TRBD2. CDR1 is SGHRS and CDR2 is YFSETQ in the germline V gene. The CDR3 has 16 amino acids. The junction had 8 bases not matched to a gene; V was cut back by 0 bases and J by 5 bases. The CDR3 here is CASSLAPGLAGETQYF. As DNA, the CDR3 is TGCGCCAGCAGCTTGGCGCCGGGACTAGCAGGGGAGACCCAGTACTTC. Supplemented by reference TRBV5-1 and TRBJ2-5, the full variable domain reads KAGVTQTPRYLIKTRGQQVTLSCSPISGHRSVSWYQQTPGQGLQFLFEYFSETQRNKGNFPGRFSGRQFSNSRSEMNVSTLELGDSALYLCASSLAPGLAGETQYFGPGTRLLVL.